This T cell receptor beta chain was profiled in a study of T cells expressing NK-cell markers. Study overall: Among the eight sequenced donors, seven tested HCMV-seropositive and one tested seronegative.

Making the TCR beta cDNA relied on 5'RACE template switching with UMIs. TCRdb reprocessed the 5' RACE reads and keeps a single row for each CDR3 protein, giving no DNA. The sample features over 200,000 distinct CDR3 sequences, with approximately 0.41% in its top ten. This CDR3 is 12 amino acids long. The germline V gene has CDR1 SGHNT and CDR2 YENEEA. Broader study findings: Of the CD8+ T cells in more than five donors, about 1.0-8% belonged to dominant NKG2C+ clonotypes.

On this clonotype itself: Its antigen remains unidentified.

The chain employs TRBV11-3 and TRBJ1-1. The clonotype comes from a man aged 18 to 29 in good health. What was sequenced was blood T cells: a sorted CD56 or NKG2C T cell subset, CD4+ or CD8+ T cells, or bulk PBMC T cells (not recorded which). This chain's CDR3 is CASSPEGTEAFF.